This T cell receptor beta chain came from a study of blood T cell repertoires in COVID-19. Method: immunoSEQ multiplex PCR; TCRdb's copy keeps in-frame clones and lacks some. The profile shows around 46,000 clones, more than 85% of them singletons. Sequences were obtained from PBMCs or T cells enriched from blood (not recorded which). The sequence derives from a woman in her forties or fifties who had recovered from COVID-19.

The CDR3 DNA is TGTGCCAGCAGCCAAGACAGGGAACAGCCCCAGCATTTT. Translating it yields CASSQDREQPQHF. The chain couples TRBV4-2 to TRBJ1-5; D is possibly TRBD1 (5 bases). Between the trimmed V and J ends, which lost 0 bases and 7 bases, there was a span of 7 bases. CDR3 length equals 13 residues. CDR1 is LGHNA and CDR2 is YNFKEQ in the germline V gene.